This section outlines one TCR beta chain sequence together with its context. This sample includes further DNA sequences coding for the same CDR3. V was trimmed by 0 bases and J by 1 base, leaving 7 bases between them. The germline CDR1 and CDR2 sequences are GTSNPN and SVGIG (reference sequence). This CDR3 spans 14 amino acids. In the original analysis: As immunoSEQ supplied junction-only sequences (without quality scores), filtering differed. Data came from immunoSEQ multiplex PCR; TCRdb stores just in-frame clones and leaves some out. That table furnishes V, J and clone size, whereas the DNA furnished D and trimming. Among millions of clones, just under 95% were seen once, and the ten largest hold 0.85% to 1.3%. The data originate from a study of shared clonotypes between healthy human individuals. Selected positively for CCR7 and CD45RO-negative, naive CD8 cells excluded terminally differentiated effector memory CD45RA+ cells.

The receptor comes from a man aged 18 to 35 in good health. Sequencing input: naive CD8+ T cells sorted from blood. The rearrangement links TRBV30 to TRBJ1-5; D is perhaps TRBD1 (5 bases). The DNA of the CDR3 is TGTGCCTGGAGTGTCGGGGGGAGCAATCAGCCCCAGCATTTT. Translated, it gives CAWSVGGSNQPQHF.